A selection of T cell receptor beta chains follows, all from one sample in a study of T cell responses to AZD1222 COVID-19 vaccine. Method: immunoSEQ multiplex PCR; TCRdb's copy keeps in-frame clones and lacks some. This table holds about 190,000 clones, approximately 90% found once. Material: peripheral blood, obtained on day 0 of AZD1222 vaccination. These receptors originate from an adult in good health. CDR3s include the opening cysteine and the closing phenylalanine or tryptophan. A D gene is named only where the DNA matches it firmly. Not all rows give a size; the values are once, few, many and, for expanded clones, a class.

v_gene	abundance	d_gene	j_gene	CDR3nt	CDR3aa
TRBV29-1	NA	NA	TRBJ1-1	TGCAGCGCCTTCACAGGGTCCGAAGCTTTCTTT	CSAFTGSEAFF
TRBV28	few	NA	TRBJ2-3	TGTGCCAGCAGTGTTGAGACCGTGGCGCAGTATTTT	CASSVETVAQYF
TRBV3-1/TRBV3-2	NA	NA	TRBJ1-1	TGTGCCAGCAGCCAAGCCCCATGGAGGGAGGGCAAAAACACTGAAGCTTTCTTT	CASSQAPWREGKNTEAFF
TRBV12-5	NA	NA	TRBJ2-7	TGTGCTAGTGGCCCCGAAGCAGGGCGCTACGAGCAGTACTTC	CASGPEAGRYEQYF
TRBV10-3	once	NA	TRBJ2-7	TGTGCCATCAGTGAGCCGGGTCTCGTCTACGAGCAGTACTTC	CAISEPGLVYEQYF
TRBV5-4	NA	TRBD1	TRBJ1-2	TGTGCCAGCAGCCCGGGACAGGGGATGTCTAACTATGGCTACACCTTC	CASSPGQGMSNYGYTF
TRBV2	NA	NA	TRBJ2-5	TGTGCCAGCAGTTTTCCGGGCTCCGCGGGGGAGACCCAGTACTTC	CASSFPGSAGETQYF
TRBV6-5	NA	NA	TRBJ2-2	TGTGCCAGTGTACCCAGGTGGGGTACGATCGGGGAGCTGTTTTTT	CASVPRWGTIGELFF
TRBV25-1	once	NA	TRBJ1-4	TGTGCCAGCAGTATTAACGGGCTAGCTAATGAAAAACTGTTTTTT	CASSINGLANEKLFF
TRBV2	NA	NA	TRBJ2-2	TGTGCCAGCAGTCGCGACAGGCGCGCCGGGGAGCTGTTTTTT	CASSRDRRAGELFF
TRBV4-1	NA	NA	TRBJ1-1	TGCGCCAGCAGCCAAGATTTGGGGGGGCGAGCTTTCTTT	CASSQDLGGRAFF
TRBV7-3	once	NA	TRBJ2-2	TGTGCCAGCACCACTTCGACCAGCACCGGGGAGCTGTTTTTT	CASTTSTSTGELFF
TRBV7-3	NA	TRBD1	TRBJ2-1	TGTGCCAGCAGCAAAGGGGGCGCGTATGAGCAGTTCTTC	CASSKGGAYEQFF
TRBV27	once	NA	TRBJ1-5	TGTGCCAGCAGTTTAGGACGCTACAATCAGCCCCAGCATTTT	CASSLGRYNQPQHF
TRBV28	NA	NA	TRBJ1-1	TGTGCCAGCAGATCTCGTCTTGTTGAAGCTTTCTTT	CASRSRLVEAFF
TRBV27	NA	TRBD1	TRBJ1-4	TGTGCCAGCAGTAAAGACAGGGGGTCTCAACTGTTTTTT	CASSKDRGSQLFF
TRBV5-1	NA	TRBD1	TRBJ2-1	TGCGCCAGCAGCTTGAGGGCTCCAGGGGGCCCGGGTGAGCAGTTCTTC	CASSLRAPGGPGEQFF
TRBV19	NA	NA	TRBJ1-6	TGTGCCAGTAGTATGAGGGGAACCCAAAGCTCCTATAATTCACCCCTCCACTTT	CASSMRGTQSSYNSPLHF
TRBV18	NA	TRBD1	TRBJ1-2	TGTGCCAGCTCACCACGGGACAGGGGACTTGCTAACTATGGCTACACCTTC	CASSPRDRGLANYGYTF
TRBV5-1	NA	TRBD1	TRBJ1-1	TGCGCCAGCAGCCTCGGGACAGGGTTGAACACTGAAGCTTTCTTT	CASSLGTGLNTEAFF
TRBV2	NA	NA	TRBJ1-2	TGTGCCAGCAGCCCACCCCCCGTATACTATGGCTACACCTTC	CASSPPPVYYGYTF
TRBV2	once	NA	TRBJ1-2	TGTGCCAGCATCCCATCGGGCAGGAGCGGGAGTGGCTACACCTTC	CASIPSGRSGSGYTF
TRBV3-1/TRBV3-2	once	NA	TRBJ2-1	TGTGCCAGCAGCCTCGGCAGGGCCTACAATGAGCAGTTCTTC	CASSLGRAYNEQFF
TRBV11-3	NA	NA	TRBJ2-7	TGTGCCAGCAGCTTAGAGACCGGGGGCGGGTACGAGCAGTACTTC	CASSLETGGGYEQYF
TRBV7-2	NA	TRBD1	TRBJ1-4	TGTGCCAGCAGCTTATTCGGACAGGGGGGTCCTTGGGAAAAACTGTTTTTT	CASSLFGQGGPWEKLFF
TRBV5-1	NA	NA	TRBJ2-7	TGCGCCAGCAGCTTGGCGGATTTACGGGAGCAGTACTTC	CASSLADLREQYF
TRBV5-1	NA	NA	TRBJ1-3	TGCGCCAGCAGCTTGGGATTTATGGCAGCGGGGCGGAGATTCTCTGGAAACACCATATATTTT	CASSLGFMAAGRRFSGNTIYF
TRBV5-1	NA	TRBD1	TRBJ1-2	TGCGCCAGCAGCTATACAGGGGCGCCCGCCCATGGCTACACCTTC	CASSYTGAPAHGYTF
TRBV29-1	NA	TRBD2	TRBJ2-1	TGCAGCGTTGATAGCGGGGTTGTATACAATGAGCAGTTCTTC	CSVDSGVVYNEQFF
TRBV9	NA	TRBD2	TRBJ2-1	TGTGCCAGCAGCCCCTGGACTAGCGGGGGGGCAGATGAGCAGTTCTTC	CASSPWTSGGADEQFF
TRBV6-5	NA	NA	TRBJ1-1	TGTGCCAGCAGTTACTCAGGCAGCACGAACACTGAAGCTTTCTTT	CASSYSGSTNTEAFF
TRBV19	once	TRBD1	TRBJ1-2	TGTGCCAGCGGTACAGGGGTCGGCGGCTACACCTTC	CASGTGVGGYTF
TRBV10-3	NA	NA	TRBJ1-1	TGTGCCATCAGTGAGTCGACCTCGGGGGTGAGGGGCACTGAAGCTTTCTTT	CAISESTSGVRGTEAFF